The 24 T cell receptor beta chains given below trace back to one sample, sequenced in a study of blood T cell repertoires in COVID-19. The protocol was immunoSEQ multiplex PCR, while the TCRdb copy is restricted to in-frame clones and leaves out a portion. Of roughly 350,000 clones in the sample, 85% were seen once. Sequenced input: peripheral blood. The receptors stem from a woman between 18 and 29 years old with acute or convalescent COVID-19.

J is TRBJ1-1 and V is TRBV18, with a possible D match to TRBD1 (5 bases). This CDR3 comprises 15 residues. The V gene's germline CDR1 is KGHSH and CDR2 LQKENI. Trimming removed 1 base at V and 1 base at J, with 10 bases between. The CDR3 loop reads CASSPQSGENTEAFF. The DNA for the CDR3 is TGTGCCAGCTCACCACAGTCGGGGGAGAACACTGAAGCTTTCTTT. The variable domain in full, with the rest retrieved from reference TRBV18 and TRBJ1-1, is NAGVMQNPRHLVRRRGQEARLRCSPMKGHSHVYWYRQLPEEGLKFMVYLQKENIIDESGMPKERFSAEFPKEGPSILRIQQVVRGDSAAYFCASSPQSGENTEAFFGQGTRLTVV.

This chain uses TRBV9 with TRBJ2-3; a weak D match, TRBD2 (6 bases). The CDR3 runs to 16 residues. The germline V and J ends were trimmed by 4 bases and 4 bases, with 19 bases remaining between them. Per germline, CDR1 SGDLS and CDR2 YYNGEE. The CDR3 DNA sequence: TGTGCCAGCAGCCCCCTGGCGGGAATTACGTCAGATACGCAGTATTTT. Translating it yields CASSPLAGITSDTQYF.

J is TRBJ2-6 and V is TRBV24-1; 7 bases agree with TRBD1. The germline gives CDR1 KGHDR, CDR2 SFDVKD. V shed 11 bases, J shed 0 bases, and the junction held 12 bases outside the gene matches. CDR3 size: 17 residues. The CDR3 sequence: CARRQGPSSSGANVLTF. CDR3 DNA sequence: TGTGCCAGACGACAGGGACCCTCAAGCTCTGGGGCCAACGTCCTGACTTTC.

This clone occurred a few times. The V and J genes are TRBV5-6 and TRBJ1-6; D might be TRBD1 (5 bases). The CDR3 has 15 amino acids. Trimming left V 0 bases short and J 9 bases short, with 13 bases between. Germline values: CDR1 SGHDT, CDR2 YYEEEE. As DNA, the CDR3 is TGTGCCAGCAGCTTGGGGGGCATAAGGTCTTCACCCCTCCACTTT. It codes for CASSLGGIRSSPLHF.

This clone was found once. This chain joins TRBV5-6 and TRBJ2-7, with 14 bases that match TRBD2. Germline lookup yields CDR1 SGHDT and CDR2 YYEEEE. The V segment lost 6 bases and the J segment 4 bases; nucleotides outside the gene matches: 15. The CDR3 runs 18 residues. The chain's CDR3 is CASTSGTSGSGVRYEQYF. The DNA for the CDR3 is TGTGCCAGCACCTCCGGGACTAGCGGGAGTGGGGTCCGATACGAGCAGTACTTC.

This clone was counted a single time. The CDR3 sequence is CASSLEGRGATGELFF. DNA for the CDR3: TGCGCCAGCAGCTTGGAGGGCCGGGGGGCGACCGGGGAGCTGTTTTTT. This chain joins TRBV5-1 and TRBJ2-2, with D possibly being TRBD2 (7 bases). This CDR3 spans 16 amino acids. CDR1 and CDR2 (germline): SGHRS, YFSETQ. V was pared by 0 bases and J by 5 bases, with 14 bases between. The full variable domain, rest sourced from reference TRBV5-1 and TRBJ2-2, is KAGVTQTPRYLIKTRGQQVTLSCSPISGHRSVSWYQQTPGQGLQFLFEYFSETQRNKGNFPGRFSGRQFSNSRSEMNVSTLELGDSALYLCASSLEGRGATGELFFGEGSRLTVL.

This chain joins TRBV6-5 and TRBJ2-7; the match to TRBD1 covers 11 bases. V was clipped by 4 bases and J by 3 bases; unmatched bases: 8. Per the germline V gene, CDR1 is MNHEY and CDR2 is SVGAGI. This CDR3 comprises 16 residues. This CDR3 is CASSFGQGAPFYEQYF. The DNA of the CDR3 is TGTGCCAGCAGTTTCGGACAGGGGGCCCCCTTCTACGAGCAGTACTTC.

CDR3 coding DNA: TGTGCTAGTGGTTTGAACTCAGGCTCCGATACGCAGTATTTT. Translation gives CASGLNSGSDTQYF. This chain links TRBV12-5 with TRBJ2-3; D remains ambiguous. The CDR3 extends over 14 amino acids. CDR1 LGHNT and CDR2 FRNRAP come from the germline V gene. V was shortened by 2 bases and J by 6 bases, with 12 bases between the two germline ends.

The J gene is TRBJ2-1, the V gene TRBV24-1; a possible D gene is TRBD1 (5 bases). Looked up from germline, CDR1 is KGHDR and CDR2 is SFDVKD. Trimming took 4 bases from V and 2 from J, leaving 8 bases between them. This CDR3 has 14 residues. Here the CDR3 DNA reads TGTGCCACCAGTGACAGGGAACCCTACAATGAGCAGTTCTTC. Its protein product is CATSDREPYNEQFF.

About this clone: The identical CDR3 is also encoded by other nucleotide sequences in the sample. The genes are TRBV27 and TRBJ1-5; tentatively, D is TRBD1 (6 bases). V was pared by 2 bases and J by 4 bases, with 6 bases between. Germline CDR1 MNHEY, CDR2 SMNVEV (reference sequence). The CDR3 is 13 residues long. CDR3 sequence reads: CASSLRGNQPQHF. Here the CDR3 DNA reads TGTGCCAGCAGTTTAAGGGGGAATCAGCCCCAGCATTTT.

The rearrangement uses TRBV24-1 and TRBJ1-2; 8 nucleotides match TRBD1. The CDR3 contains 14 residues. CDR1 and CDR2 (germline): KGHDR, SFDVKD. Losses at the gene ends were 4 bases for V and 7 bases for J; bases not matched to a gene: 7. CDR3 in DNA: TGTGCCACCAGTGACCAGGACAGGGTTGGTGGCTACACCTTC. Its protein product is CATSDQDRVGGYTF.

The V call is TRBV6-6, the J call TRBJ1-3; D unclear. CDR1 is MNHNY and CDR2 is SVGAGI in the germline V gene (reference sequence). Trimming took off 10 bases at V and 4 bases at J, with 5 bases between the two ends. This CDR3 contains 10 residues. The CDR3: CATIGNTIYF. DNA for the CDR3: TGTGCCACCATCGGAAACACCATATATTTT.

This chain connects TRBV7-9 to TRBJ2-3; 8 positions match TRBD2. The germline V gene has CDR1 SEHNR and CDR2 FQNEAQ (reference sequence). The CDR3 loop spans 16 amino acids. The junction had 9 bases not matched to a gene; V was cut back by 2 bases and J by 5 bases. The chain's CDR3 is CASSLQTGGPEDTQYF. The CDR3 bases are TGTGCCAGCAGCTTACAGACGGGAGGGCCGGAAGATACGCAGTATTTT.

The chain joins TRBV6-1 to TRBJ1-5; D not certain. The CDR3 covers 14 residues. With 3 bases removed from V and 1 base from J, the gap between germline ends came to 7 bases. The germline V gene encodes CDR1 MNHNS and CDR2 SASEGT. CDR3 nucleotides: TGTGCCAGCAGTGATCTGCGGAGCAATCAGCCCCAGCATTTT. Protein sequence: CASSDLRSNQPQHF.

The chain is built from TRBV24-1 and TRBJ2-1; D is possibly TRBD2 (6 bases). The V end was cut by 3 bases, the J end by 2 bases, with 13 bases between. This CDR3 spans 16 amino acids. Per the germline V gene, CDR1 is KGHDR and CDR2 is SFDVKD. CDR3 coding DNA: TGTGCCACCAGTGATGCGGGGCCACCCGCCTACAATGAGCAGTTCTTC. Protein: CATSDAGPPAYNEQFF.

The J gene is TRBJ2-2, the V gene TRBV18; the D is unclear. Trimming left V 5 bases short and J 7 bases short, with 17 bases between. This CDR3 is built from 15 residues. The V gene's germline CDR1 is KGHSH and CDR2 LQKENI. CDR3: CASSSLARTGGELFF. The DNA for the CDR3 is TGTGCCAGCTCATCTTTAGCTCGCACGGGCGGGGAGCTGTTTTTT.

DNA for the CDR3: TGTGCCAGCAGGTCAGCGGGGGGACTCGCTGAAGCTTTCTTT. This sequence encodes CASRSAGGLAEAFF. This sequence joins TRBV6-5 and TRBJ1-1; D may be TRBD1 (5 bases). The CDR3 is made up of 14 amino acids. Per the germline V gene, CDR1 is MNHEY and CDR2 is SVGAGI. V lost 6 bases, J lost 6 bases, and 17 bases lay in between.

This chain connects TRBV4-1 to TRBJ1-2; 7 bases line up with TRBD1. Germline lookup yields CDR1 MGHRA and CDR2 YSYEKL. J gave up 8 bases and V 3 bases, and 9 bases lay outside the gene matches. This CDR3 comprises 14 residues. The CDR3 loop reads CASSHDPQGFGYTF. The CDR3 DNA reads as TGCGCCAGCAGCCACGATCCACAGGGGTTCGGCTACACCTTC.

In the case of this clone: This sample also contains other DNA sequences that code for the same CDR3. V and J are TRBV19 and TRBJ1-2; 8 positions match TRBD1. This CDR3 comprises 14 residues. V gave up 2 bases and J gave up 5 bases; unmatched junction bases: 4. Germline assignment: CDR1 LNHDA and CDR2 SQIVND (reference sequence). The CDR3 spells CASSIRGTGYGYTF. CDR3 DNA: TGTGCCAGTAGTATACGCGGGACAGGTTATGGCTACACCTTC.

This sequence joins TRBV9 and TRBJ1-2, with 9 positions matching TRBD1. There are 14 residues in the CDR3. Trimming removed 6 bases from V and 2 bases from J; junction bases left unmatched: 5. Germline-derived CDR1 and CDR2 are SGDLS and YYNGEE. CDR3 nucleotides: TGTGCCAGCACCGCTGGACAGGGGAACTATGGCTACACCTTC. Amino acid sequence: CASTAGQGNYGYTF. The full variable domain, with the rest looked up from reference TRBV9 and TRBJ1-2, is DSGVTQTPKHLITATGQRVTLRCSPRSGDLSVYWYQQSLDQGLQFLIQYYNGEERAKGNILERFSAQQFPDLHSELNLSSLELGDSALYFCASTAGQGNYGYTFGSGTRLTVV.

This clone was found a few times. The genes are TRBV5-1 and TRBJ1-1; D gene uncertain. V was pared by 1 base and J by 0 bases, with 10 bases between. CDR1 is SGHRS, CDR2 YFSETQ, per germline. There are 15 residues in the CDR3. CDR3 DNA: TGCGCCAGCAGCTTGCTCGGAGACGTGAACACTGAAGCTTTCTTT. Translated: CASSLLGDVNTEAFF.

The V gene is TRBV12-2, the J gene TRBJ1-5; the table's TRBD1 call for D was not verified on the DNA. TRBV12-2 is a pseudogene locus. The length of the CDR3 is 18 residues. CDR3 in amino acids: CASRLAYRGRCSNQPQHF. In DNA, the CDR3 is TGTGCAAGTCGCTTAGCTTACAGGGGGCGATGTAGCAATCAGCCCCAGCATTTT.

This sequence joins TRBV9 and TRBJ1-1; tentatively, D is TRBD1 (6 bases). The CDR3 is 13 amino acids. CDR1 SGDLS and CDR2 YYNGEE come from the germline V gene. Trimming pared 4 bases from V and 1 base from J, leaving 8 bases between. In DNA form, the CDR3 reads TGTGCCAGCAGCCAAGGGGGGAACACTGAAGCTTTCTTT. Residues: CASSQGGNTEAFF.

The chain couples TRBV27 to TRBJ1-1; 10 bases are shared with TRBD1. Germline CDR1 MNHEY, CDR2 SMNVEV (reference sequence). This CDR3 comprises 15 residues. V was pared by 5 bases and J by 5 bases, with 8 bases of the junction left unmatched. CDR3: CASSGRQGAGTEAFF. The CDR3 DNA follows: TGTGCCAGCAGTGGGCGACAGGGGGCCGGGACTGAAGCTTTCTTT.